This TCR beta chain was captured in a study of Ad26.COV2.S vaccination and SARS-CoV-2 variants. Study results and caveats: Measurement of non-spike TCR breadth gave similar results in vaccine and placebo recipients.

Sequencing was performed with immunoSEQ multiplex PCR; in TCRdb, only in-frame clones are kept and a portion is missing. Of roughly 400,000 clones listed, 89% are singletons. Germline-derived CDR1 and CDR2 are MNHEY and SVGAGI. The V end was cut by 6 bases, the J end by 0 bases, with 8 bases between. The CDR3 spans 13 residues. In regard to this clone: Its cognate antigen is unknown.

Treatment specified: over 15 received Ad26.COV2.S at low or high dose, single or two shots; several received placebo; per-sample allocation not given. The samples were gathered on day 63 after the first injection of vaccine or placebo. Donation came from an adult in Boston who was aged 18-55 years. The sample in question was peripheral blood, obtained in a trial of Ad26.COV2.S vaccine versus placebo. The J gene is TRBJ1-1, the V gene TRBV6-5; D might be TRBD1 (5 bases). The sequence was collected from a person between 18 and 59 years old who received the Ad26.COV2.S COVID-19 vaccine or a placebo. Here the CDR3 reads CASRDRVNTEAFF. The CDR3 coding sequence is TGTGCCAGCAGAGACAGAGTGAACACTGAAGCTTTCTTT.